The 14 T cell receptor beta chains reported below all come from one sample, sequenced in a study of T-cell memory formation after mild COVID-19. TCRdb recomputed calls from the 5' RACE reads with MiXCR, one row per CDR3 protein. Of approximately 290,000 distinct CDR3 sequences listed, 8% to 9% are singletons. The sequenced sample was PBMCs or a T cell subset sorted from them (not recorded which). Receptors originate from a man younger than 35 who had mild COVID-19 (a few samples of this study predate the infection). Cell type and time point are not known.

This clonotype has only a few counts. V usage is TRBV6-2 or TRBV6-3 and J usage is TRBJ1-5, with D unresolved. With 0 bases removed from V and 0 bases from J, the gap between germline ends came to 12 bases. The CDR3 length is 17 residues. Per germline, CDR1 MNHEY and CDR2 SVGEGT. CDR3 amino acids: CASSYSTGFYSNQPQHF. CDR3 in DNA: TGTGCCAGCAGTTACTCGACTGGATTTTATAGCAATCAGCCCCAGCATTTT.

The chain is built from TRBV20-1 and TRBJ2-1; 11 bases align to TRBD2. Germline CDR1 DFQATT, CDR2 SNEGSKA (reference sequence). This CDR3 spans 14 amino acids. Trimming took 4 bases from V and 2 from J; bases not matched to a gene: 1. DNA for the CDR3: TGCAGTGCTACGGGACTAGCGGCCTACAATGAGCAGTTCTTC. It encodes CSATGLAAYNEQFF.

The chain is built from TRBV4-1 and TRBJ2-5; 9 nucleotides line up with TRBD1. The CDR3 has 16 amino acids. V lost 4 bases, J lost 4 bases, and 10 bases stayed unmatched. Germline V gene lookup returns CDR1 MGHRA and CDR2 YSYEKL. The CDR3 DNA sequence: TGCGCCAGCAGCCCCACGTGGACAGGGGAAGGAGAGACCCAGTACTTC. It is translated as CASSPTWTGEGETQYF.

The chain recombines TRBV6-2 or TRBV6-3 with TRBJ1-1; D perhaps matches TRBD1 (5 bases). The length of the CDR3 is 14 residues. Per the germline V gene, CDR1 is MNHEY and CDR2 is SVGEGT. Trimming removed 6 bases at V and 5 bases at J, with 16 bases between. The CDR3 reads CASRLRDEWTEAFF. The CDR3 nucleotides are TGTGCCAGCAGACTCAGGGACGAATGGACTGAAGCTTTCTTT.

This chain's CDR3 is CSAGTGQTEAFF. The CDR3, as DNA: TGCAGTGCCGGGACAGGGCAAACTGAAGCTTTCTTT. The V call is TRBV20-1, the J call TRBJ1-1, with 9 bases fitting TRBD1. The CDR3 is 12 amino acids. The V and J ends lost 6 bases and 5 bases, in that order; junction bases with no gene match: 4. CDR1 and CDR2 (germline): DFQATT, SNEGSKA (reference sequence).

This clonotype was seen a handful of times. The V call is TRBV5-6, the J call TRBJ2-2; D tentatively reads TRBD1 or TRBD2 (6 bases each). The germline V gene encodes CDR1 SGHDT and CDR2 YYEEEE. The CDR3 spans 13 residues. V shed 4 bases and J shed 6 bases, with 10 bases lying between them. The CDR3 DNA follows: TGTGCCAGCAGCGATGGGGGGCCCGGGGAGCTGTTTTTT. This encodes CASSDGGPGELFF. Variable domain in full (rest from reference TRBV5-6 and TRBJ2-2): DAGVTQSPTHLIKTRGQQVTLRCSPKSGHDTVSWYQQALGQGPQFIFQYYEEEERQRGNFPDRFSGHQFPNYSSELNVNALLLGDSALYLCASSDGGPGELFFGEGSRLTVL.

The table lists this clonotype with a few counts. This chain links TRBV6-2 or TRBV6-3 with TRBJ1-2; TRBD1 aligns across 7 bases. V shed 4 bases and J 6 bases; nucleotides not matched to a gene: 14. This CDR3 is 16 amino acids long. From germline, CDR1 is MNHEY and CDR2 SVGEGT. The CDR3 DNA reads as TGTGCCAGCAGTTTTCGACAGGGTTCCTCTTATGATGGCTACACCTTC. It specifies CASSFRQGSSYDGYTF.

This clonotype appeared many times. This chain links TRBV5-1 with TRBJ2-5, with D perhaps given as TRBD1 or TRBD2 (5 bases each). Germline CDR1 SGHRS, CDR2 YFSETQ. With 7 bases removed from V and 5 bases from J, the gap between germline ends came to 15 bases. The CDR3 runs 13 residues. CDR3 coding DNA: TGCGCCAGCGGGGGAGCGCGTTCGGAGACCCAGTACTTC. Its translation: CASGGARSETQYF.

Ten or more counts support this clonotype. The V and J genes are TRBV5-1 and TRBJ1-2; no definite D call. Per the germline V gene, CDR1 is SGHRS and CDR2 is YFSETQ. This CDR3 has 13 amino acids. V gave up 4 bases and J gave up 2 bases, with 9 bases separating them. CDR3 in amino acids: CASSPPENYGYTF. The DNA for the CDR3 is TGCGCCAGCAGCCCTCCCGAAAACTATGGCTACACCTTC.

J is TRBJ1-3 and V is TRBV29-1; a weak D match, TRBD1 (5 bases). Per germline, CDR1 SQVTM and CDR2 ANQGSEA. The CDR3 has 13 residues. The V gene lost 4 bases and the J gene lost 0 bases, with 7 bases spanning the gap. The CDR3 loop reads CSVAQGSGNTIYF. Written as DNA, the CDR3 is TGCAGCGTTGCTCAGGGCTCTGGAAACACCATATATTTT.

This clonotype was recorded a few times. The chain links TRBV19 to TRBJ1-1; the D is unclear. This CDR3 spans 13 amino acids. Germline CDR1 reads LNHDA; CDR2 reads SQIVND (reference sequence). Trimming removed 5 bases at V and 2 bases at J, with 9 bases between. DNA of the CDR3: TGTGCCAGTAGTGACCAGTACAACACTGAAGCTTTCTTT. It codes for CASSDQYNTEAFF.

The chain carries TRBV29-1 and TRBJ2-1; 10 bases fit TRBD1. The J segment lost 16 bases and the V segment lost 4 bases, leaving 1 base of the junction unmatched. Looked up from germline, CDR1 is SQVTM and CDR2 is ANQGSEA. This CDR3 is built from 9 residues. For the CDR3, the DNA is TGCAGCGTTGGGGACAGGGGTTTCTTC. Translating gives CSVGDRGFF.

At least ten counts were recorded for this clonotype. The chain joins TRBV19 to TRBJ2-7; 8 bases match TRBD1. The CDR3 runs to 14 residues. Per germline, CDR1 LNHDA and CDR2 SQIVND (reference sequence). V lost 4 bases, J lost 6 bases, and 8 bases stayed unmatched. The chain's CDR3 is CASSSGQGLGEQYF. The CDR3 coding sequence is TGTGCCAGTAGTAGCGGACAGGGTTTGGGCGAGCAGTACTTC.

This clonotype was picked up a small number of times. The V call is TRBV7-9, the J call TRBJ1-3; TRBD1 might be the D (5 bases). Germline V gives CDR1 SEHNR, CDR2 FQNEAQ (reference sequence). The V end was cut by 5 bases, the J end by 2 bases, with 13 bases between. CDR3 length: 15 amino acids. The CDR3 spells CASSPPGSAGNTIYF. CDR3 DNA sequence: TGTGCCAGCAGCCCGCCAGGGTCCGCTGGAAACACCATATATTTT. Full variable domain (outside the CDR3, taken from reference TRBV7-9 and TRBJ1-3): DTGVSQNPRHKITKRGQNVTFRCDPISEHNRLYWYRQTLGQGPEFLTYFQNEAQLEKSRLLSDRFSAERPKGSFSTLEIQRTEQGDSAMYLCASSPPGSAGNTIYFGEGSWLTVV.